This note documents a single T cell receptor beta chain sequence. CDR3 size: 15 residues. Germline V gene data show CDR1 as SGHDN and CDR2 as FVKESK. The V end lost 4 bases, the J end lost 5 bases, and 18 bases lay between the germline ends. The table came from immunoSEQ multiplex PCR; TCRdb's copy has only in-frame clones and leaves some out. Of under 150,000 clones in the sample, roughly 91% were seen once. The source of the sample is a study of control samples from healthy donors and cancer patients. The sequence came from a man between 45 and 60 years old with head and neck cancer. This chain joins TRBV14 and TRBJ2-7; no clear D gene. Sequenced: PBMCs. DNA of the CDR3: TGTGCCAGCAGCCCGAGCGACTCCTGGAGAGACGAGCAGTACTTC. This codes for CASSPSDSWRDEQYF. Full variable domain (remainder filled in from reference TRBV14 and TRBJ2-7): EAGVTQFPSHSVIEKGQTVTLRCDPISGHDNLYWYRRVMGKEIKFLLHFVKESKQDESGMPNNRFLAERTGGTYSTLKVQPAELEDSGVYFCASSPSDSWRDEQYFGPGTRLTVT.